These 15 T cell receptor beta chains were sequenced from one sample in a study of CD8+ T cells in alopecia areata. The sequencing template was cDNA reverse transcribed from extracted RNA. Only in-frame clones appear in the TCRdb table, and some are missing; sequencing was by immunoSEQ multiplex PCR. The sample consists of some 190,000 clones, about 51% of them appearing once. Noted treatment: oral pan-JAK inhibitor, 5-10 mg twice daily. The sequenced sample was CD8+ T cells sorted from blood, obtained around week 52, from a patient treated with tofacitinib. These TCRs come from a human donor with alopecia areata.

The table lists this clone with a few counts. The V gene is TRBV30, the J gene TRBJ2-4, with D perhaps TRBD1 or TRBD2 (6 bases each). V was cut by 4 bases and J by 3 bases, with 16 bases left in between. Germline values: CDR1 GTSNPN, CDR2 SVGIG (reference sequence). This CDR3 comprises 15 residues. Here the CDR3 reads CAWTPAGQIKNIQYF. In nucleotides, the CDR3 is TGTGCCTGGACCCCTGCGGGACAAATCAAAAACATTCAGTACTTC.

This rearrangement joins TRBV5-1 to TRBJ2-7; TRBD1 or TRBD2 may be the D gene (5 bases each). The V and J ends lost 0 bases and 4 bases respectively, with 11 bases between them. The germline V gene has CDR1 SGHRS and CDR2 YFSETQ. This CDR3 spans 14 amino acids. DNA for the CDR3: TGCGCCAGCAGCTTGGACAGGAGGAAGTACGAGCAGTACTTC. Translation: CASSLDRRKYEQYF.

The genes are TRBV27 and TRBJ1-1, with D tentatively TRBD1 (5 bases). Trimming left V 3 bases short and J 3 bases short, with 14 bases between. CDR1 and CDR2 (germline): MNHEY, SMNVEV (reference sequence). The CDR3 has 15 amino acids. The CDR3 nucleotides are TGTGCCAGCAGTTTGGCAAGGGGAAGATACACTGAAGCTTTCTTT. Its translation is CASSLARGRYTEAFF.

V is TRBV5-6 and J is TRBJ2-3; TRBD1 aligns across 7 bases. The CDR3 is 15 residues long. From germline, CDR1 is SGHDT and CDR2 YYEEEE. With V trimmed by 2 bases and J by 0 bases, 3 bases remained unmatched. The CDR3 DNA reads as TGTGCCAGCAGCTTCGGGACAGTTAGCACAGATACGCAGTATTTT. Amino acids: CASSFGTVSTDTQYF.

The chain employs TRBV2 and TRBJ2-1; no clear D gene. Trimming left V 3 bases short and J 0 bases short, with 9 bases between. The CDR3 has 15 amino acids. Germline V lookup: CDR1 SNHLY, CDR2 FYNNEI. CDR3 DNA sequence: TGTGCCAGCAGTGACGATAGTGGCTCCTACAATGAGCAGTTCTTC. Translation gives CASSDDSGSYNEQFF.

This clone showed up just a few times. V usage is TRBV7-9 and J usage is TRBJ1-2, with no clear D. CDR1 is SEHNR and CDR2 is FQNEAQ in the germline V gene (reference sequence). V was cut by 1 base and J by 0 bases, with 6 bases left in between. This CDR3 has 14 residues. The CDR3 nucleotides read TGTGCCAGCAGCTTAGGGCCCACTAACTATGGCTACACCTTC. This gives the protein CASSLGPTNYGYTF.

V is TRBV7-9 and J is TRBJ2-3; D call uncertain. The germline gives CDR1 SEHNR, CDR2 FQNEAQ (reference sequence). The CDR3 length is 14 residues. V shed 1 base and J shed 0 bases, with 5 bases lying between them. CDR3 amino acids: CASSLVRSTDTQYF. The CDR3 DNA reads TGTGCCAGCAGCTTAGTCAGAAGCACAGATACGCAGTATTTT.

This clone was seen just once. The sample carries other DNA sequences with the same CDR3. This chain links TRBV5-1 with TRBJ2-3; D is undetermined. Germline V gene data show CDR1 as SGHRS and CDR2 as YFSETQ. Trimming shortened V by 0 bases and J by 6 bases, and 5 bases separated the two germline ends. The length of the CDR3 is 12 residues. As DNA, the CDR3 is TGCGCCAGCAGCTTGGCTGGGGATACGCAGTATTTT. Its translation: CASSLAGDTQYF.

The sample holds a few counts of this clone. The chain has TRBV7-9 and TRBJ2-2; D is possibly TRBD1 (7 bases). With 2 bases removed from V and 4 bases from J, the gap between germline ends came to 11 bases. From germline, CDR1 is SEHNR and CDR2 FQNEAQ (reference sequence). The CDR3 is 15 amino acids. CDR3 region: CASSLSGGSTGELFF. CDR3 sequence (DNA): TGTGCCAGCAGCTTATCAGGGGGGAGCACCGGGGAGCTGTTTTTT.

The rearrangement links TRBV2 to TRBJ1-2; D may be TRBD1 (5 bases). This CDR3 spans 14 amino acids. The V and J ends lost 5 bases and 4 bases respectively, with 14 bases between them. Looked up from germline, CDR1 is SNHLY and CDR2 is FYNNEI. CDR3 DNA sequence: TGTGCCAGCAGTCCTCGGGAGGGACGCTATGGCTACACCTTC. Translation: CASSPREGRYGYTF.

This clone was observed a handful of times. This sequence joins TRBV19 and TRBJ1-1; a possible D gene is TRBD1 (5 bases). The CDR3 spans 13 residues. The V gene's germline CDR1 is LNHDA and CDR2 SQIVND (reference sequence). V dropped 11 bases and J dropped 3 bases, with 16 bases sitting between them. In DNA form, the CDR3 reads TGTGCCTGCGCGGCCCGGGACGACACTGAAGCTTTCTTT. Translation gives CACAARDDTEAFF.

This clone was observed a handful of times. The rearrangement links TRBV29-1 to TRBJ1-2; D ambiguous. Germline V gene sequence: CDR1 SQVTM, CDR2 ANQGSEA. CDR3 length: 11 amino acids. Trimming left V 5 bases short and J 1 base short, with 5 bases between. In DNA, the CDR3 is TGCAGCGTTTACAGTAACTATGGCTACACCTTC. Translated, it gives CSVYSNYGYTF.

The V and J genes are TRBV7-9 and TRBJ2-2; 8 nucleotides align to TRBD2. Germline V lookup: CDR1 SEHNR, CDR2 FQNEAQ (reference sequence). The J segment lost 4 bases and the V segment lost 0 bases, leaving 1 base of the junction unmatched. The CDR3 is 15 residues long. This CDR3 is CASSLAAGGTGELFF. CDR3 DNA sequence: TGTGCCAGCAGCTTAGCGGCGGGGGGCACCGGGGAGCTGTTTTTT.

The CDR3 protein is CASSWRQGPTEAFF. The DNA of the CDR3 is TGTGCCAGCAGCTGGAGACAGGGGCCAACTGAAGCTTTCTTT. The chain has TRBV11-2 and TRBJ1-1; 8 bases line up with TRBD1. The CDR3 has 14 residues. Germline CDR1 SGHAT, CDR2 FQNNGV. Trimming at V came to 4 bases and at J to 5 bases, leaving 6 bases not matched to a gene.

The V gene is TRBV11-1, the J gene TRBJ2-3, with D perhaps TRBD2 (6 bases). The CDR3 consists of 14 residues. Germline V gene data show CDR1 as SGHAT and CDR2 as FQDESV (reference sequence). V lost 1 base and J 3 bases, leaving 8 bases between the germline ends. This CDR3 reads CASSLGGGTDTQYF. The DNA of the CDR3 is TGTGCCAGCAGCTTAGGGGGAGGAACAGATACGCAGTATTTT.